What follows are 27 T cell receptor beta chains derived from one specimen sequenced in a study of OX40 agonist ivuxolimab in advanced cancers. Repertoires were generated with immunoSEQ multiplex PCR, while TCRdb's copy carries only in-frame clones and drops some. The sample records around 67,000 clones, 70% to 90% being singletons. Source: CD4+ or CD8+ T cells sorted from blood, taken in a trial of the OX40 agonist ivuxolimab. These receptors all come from an adult with an advanced solid tumor such as melanoma, head and neck, liver or kidney cancer.

The chain carries TRBV7-2 and TRBJ2-7, with 8 bases lining up with TRBD1. V gave up 5 bases and J gave up 2 bases; unmatched junction bases: 8. Germline V gives CDR1 SGHTA, CDR2 FQGNSA. The CDR3 covers 15 residues. CDR3 in amino acids: CASSPWGQATYEQYF. The CDR3 nucleotides read TGTGCCAGCAGCCCCTGGGGACAGGCCACCTACGAGCAGTACTTC.

This clone was recorded only once. This sequence joins TRBV2 and TRBJ2-1, with D perhaps given as TRBD1 or TRBD2 (5 bases each). V gave up 6 bases and J gave up 1 base, with 16 bases separating them. CDR1 and CDR2 from the germline V gene are SNHLY and FYNNEI. The CDR3 is 16 amino acids. As DNA, the CDR3 is TGTGCCAGCAGAGAACCTGGGGACGGGTCCTACAATGAGCAGTTCTTC. Protein: CASREPGDGSYNEQFF.

This chain links TRBV7-8 with TRBJ2-2, with 10 nucleotides matching TRBD2. The V segment lost 5 bases and the J segment 4 bases; nucleotides outside the gene matches: 4. CDR1 and CDR2 (germline): SGHVS, FQNEAQ. The CDR3 consists of 15 residues. The CDR3 loop reads CASSPLAGSTGELFF. In nucleotides, the CDR3 is TGTGCCAGCAGCCCACTAGCGGGGAGCACCGGGGAGCTGTTTTTT.

This clone is judged medium-sized. The V gene is TRBV19, the J gene TRBJ1-2, with 10 bases matching TRBD1. CDR3 size: 13 residues. Unmatched junction bases numbered 6, after V lost 6 bases and J lost 8 bases. CDR1 is LNHDA and CDR2 is SQIVND in the germline V gene (reference sequence). The CDR3 sequence: CASRAGQGRGYTF. The CDR3 DNA reads TGTGCCAGTAGAGCGGGACAGGGGAGAGGCTACACCTTC.

V usage is TRBV15 and J usage is TRBJ1-4, with 8 bases identical to TRBD1. V was clipped by 1 base and J by 8 bases; unmatched bases: 3. This CDR3 has 14 amino acids. Germline V gene data show CDR1 as LNHNV and CDR2 as YYDKDF (reference sequence). In DNA form, the CDR3 reads TGTGCCACCAGCAGAGGCCAGGGGGCGGAAAAACTGTTTTTT. Translation gives CATSRGQGAEKLFF. The full variable domain, in which reference TRBV15 and TRBJ1-4 provide the parts outside the CDR3, is DAMVIQNPRYQVTQFGKPVTLSCSQTLNHNVMYWYQQKSSQAPKLLFHYYDKDFNNEADTPDNFQSRRPNTSFCFLDIRSPGLGDTAMYLCATSRGQGAEKLFFGSGTQLSVL.

The rearrangement joins TRBV12-5 to TRBJ2-1; 11 nucleotides match TRBD1. V was pared by 2 bases and J by 9 bases, with 6 bases of the junction left unmatched. The CDR3 loop spans 15 amino acids. CDR1 and CDR2 from the germline V gene are LGHNT and FRNRAP. The CDR3 loop is CASGLSGTGGREQFF. CDR3 in DNA: TGTGCTAGTGGTTTGTCCGGGACAGGGGGACGTGAGCAGTTCTTC.

This chain joins TRBV29-1 and TRBJ1-1; D not resolved. V was clipped by 7 bases and J by 4 bases, with 13 bases between them. Germline V CDR1 and CDR2: SQVTM, ANQGSEA. This CDR3 comprises 12 residues. For the CDR3, the DNA is TGCAGCGCTGAGTGGGTTGCCACTGAAGCTTTCTTT. Protein sequence: CSAEWVATEAFF.

V is TRBV6-6 and J is TRBJ2-3; 10 bases agree with TRBD2. V dropped 5 bases and J dropped 4; count of bases not matched to a gene: 6. The V gene's germline CDR1 is MNHNY and CDR2 SVGAGI (reference sequence). The CDR3 is made up of 15 amino acids. The CDR3 protein is CASSKLAGIADTQYF. CDR3 DNA: TGTGCCAGCAGTAAACTAGCGGGGATCGCAGATACGCAGTATTTT.

The V call is TRBV2, the J call TRBJ2-5, with D perhaps matching TRBD2 (6 bases). V was cut by 7 bases and J by 4 bases, with 16 bases left in between. Germline CDR1 and CDR2: SNHLY and FYNNEI. This CDR3 is built from 14 residues. The CDR3 sequence: CASKGTGGVETQYF. The CDR3 DNA sequence: TGTGCCAGCAAAGGGACTGGAGGTGTAGAGACCCAGTACTTC.

In DNA, the CDR3 is TGTGCTAGTGGTTTAAGCGGGACAGGGTTCTCCAATGAGCAGTTCTTC. Amino acid sequence: CASGLSGTGFSNEQFF. The chain has TRBV12-5 and TRBJ2-1, with 9 bases fitting TRBD1. The CDR3 is 16 residues long. CDR1 LGHNT and CDR2 FRNRAP come from the germline V gene. V lost 3 bases and J lost 6; bases outside the gene matches: 9. Full variable domain (missing parts from reference TRBV12-5 and TRBJ2-1): DARVTQTPRHKVTEMGQEVTMRCQPILGHNTVFWYRQTMMQGLELLAYFRNRAPLDDSGMPKDRFSAEMPDATLATLKIQPSEPRDSAVYFCASGLSGTGFSNEQFFGPGTRLTVL.

This sequence joins TRBV19 and TRBJ1-2; D perhaps matches TRBD1 (6 bases). Germline CDR1 is LNHDA and CDR2 is SQIVND (reference sequence). Trimming removed 1 base at V and 8 bases at J, with 11 bases between. This CDR3 comprises 13 residues. The CDR3 protein is CASSIGGGFGYTF. The CDR3 DNA sequence: TGTGCCAGTAGTATAGGAGGGGGATTCGGCTACACCTTC.

The gene calls are TRBV5-1 and TRBJ2-7; possible D gene TRBD1, 6 bases. This CDR3 has 14 amino acids. The germline V gene has CDR1 SGHRS and CDR2 YFSETQ. Trimming removed 0 bases from V and 4 bases from J, with 11 bases in between. CDR3 loop: CASSLDPGAYEQYF. CDR3 nucleotides: TGCGCCAGCAGCTTGGATCCAGGGGCGTACGAGCAGTACTTC.

The chain employs TRBV6-5 and TRBJ1-2; TRBD1 matches at 8 bases. The CDR3 loop spans 14 amino acids. Germline CDR1 and CDR2: MNHEY and SVGAGI. Losses at the gene ends were 2 bases for V and 4 bases for J; bases not matched to a gene: 3. CDR3 DNA sequence: TGTGCCAGCAGTTACGGGGACAGGATCTATGGCTACACCTTC. This translates into CASSYGDRIYGYTF.

This clone was found once. The rearrangement uses TRBV15 and TRBJ2-3; tentative D call: TRBD1 (7 bases). The V end lost 4 bases, the J end lost 2 bases, and 13 bases lay between the germline ends. This CDR3 is built from 15 residues. Germline V gene data show CDR1 as LNHNV and CDR2 as YYDKDF (reference sequence). As DNA, the CDR3 is TGTGCCACCAGCACAGGGGGAGGTCCCACAGATACGCAGTATTTT. Its translation: CATSTGGGPTDTQYF.

This clone has only a few counts. The chain combines TRBV5-4 with TRBJ1-5, with a possible D match to TRBD1 (6 bases). The germline gives CDR1 SGHNT, CDR2 YYREEE (reference sequence). V shed 0 bases and J shed 7 bases, with 11 bases lying between them. The CDR3 length is 14 residues. The chain's CDR3 is CASSLDAGEQPQHF. The CDR3 bases are TGTGCCAGCAGCTTGGACGCAGGGGAACAGCCCCAGCATTTT.

The rearrangement joins TRBV7-2 to TRBJ2-5; D remains ambiguous. The CDR3 has 14 residues. The V end was cut by 2 bases, the J end by 1 base, with 8 bases between. Germline V gene lookup returns CDR1 SGHTA and CDR2 FQGNSA. The CDR3 loop reads CASSLSVSQETQYF. The DNA of the CDR3 is TGTGCCAGCAGCTTATCAGTTTCCCAAGAGACCCAGTACTTC.

The rearrangement uses TRBV5-1 and TRBJ1-2; D is unresolved. Germline V gene lookup returns CDR1 SGHRS and CDR2 YFSETQ. V lost 5 bases and J lost 2, with 19 bases in between. The CDR3 is made up of 16 amino acids. The CDR3 coding sequence is TGCGCCAGCAGACCATCTTACGGGAGCGGGAACTATGGCTACACCTTC. Translating it yields CASRPSYGSGNYGYTF.

The chain combines TRBV6-5 with TRBJ2-7, with TRBD2 identical over 11 bases. The V and J ends lost 7 bases and 2 bases, in that order; junction bases with no gene match: 7. The length of the CDR3 is 15 residues. The germline gives CDR1 MNHEY, CDR2 SVGAGI. The CDR3 sequence is CASKSGTSGPYEQYF. CDR3 nucleotides: TGTGCCAGCAAGAGCGGGACTAGCGGCCCCTACGAGCAGTACTTC.

The rearrangement links TRBV28 to TRBJ2-5; no clear D gene. This CDR3 region has 11 residues. Germline assignment: CDR1 MDHEN and CDR2 SYDVKM. V shed 7 bases and J shed 0 bases, with 3 bases lying between them. The CDR3 DNA reads as TGTGCCAGCAAGGACCAAGAGACCCAGTACTTC. This translates into CASKDQETQYF.

By its share, this clone is medium-sized (0.01 to 0.1%). As DNA, the CDR3 is TGTGCCAGCAGCTCAATGAACACTGAAGCTTTCTTT. Translation: CASSSMNTEAFF. The rearrangement links TRBV9 to TRBJ1-1; D not resolved. This CDR3 has 12 residues. Looked up from germline, CDR1 is SGDLS and CDR2 is YYNGEE. Trimming stripped 4 bases from V and 0 bases from J, with 4 bases between.

The rearrangement joins TRBV6-5 to TRBJ2-7, with TRBD1 matching 7 bases. The CDR3 spans 14 residues. Germline-derived CDR1 and CDR2 are MNHEY and SVGAGI. J lost 2 bases, V lost 6 bases, and 7 bases had no gene match. The CDR3: CASSSFGTAYEQYF. CDR3 nucleotide sequence: TGTGCCAGCAGCTCCTTCGGGACAGCCTACGAGCAGTACTTC.

The genes are TRBV15 and TRBJ1-3, with D unresolved. CDR3 length equals 13 residues. The V end lost 0 bases, the J end lost 5 bases, and 5 bases lay between the germline ends. Germline-derived CDR1 and CDR2 are LNHNV and YYDKDF (reference sequence). CDR3 in amino acids: CATSRDRRNTIYF. CDR3 sequence (DNA): TGTGCCACCAGCAGAGATAGGAGAAACACCATATATTTT.

The rearrangement joins TRBV6-1 to TRBJ2-1; 10 positions match TRBD2. The V and J ends lost 3 bases and 7 bases, in that order; junction bases with no gene match: 12. This CDR3 comprises 17 residues. Per germline, CDR1 MNHNS and CDR2 SASEGT. CDR3: CASSDGSGRTLWNEQFF. The CDR3 nucleotides are TGTGCCAGCAGTGATGGTAGCGGGAGGACCCTTTGGAATGAGCAGTTCTTC.

The chain combines TRBV7-9 with TRBJ2-3, with 7 nucleotides matching TRBD2. The length of the CDR3 is 15 residues. Germline CDR1 is SEHNR and CDR2 is FQNEAQ (reference sequence). J gave up 5 bases and V 3 bases, and 8 bases lay outside the gene matches. The CDR3 region has the DNA TGTGCCAGCAGCTTGTCAGCGGGGAGGGGAGATACGCAGTATTTT. This sequence encodes CASSLSAGRGDTQYF.

This chain connects TRBV30 to TRBJ2-5, with D tentatively TRBD2 (5 bases). The CDR3 consists of 12 residues. Trimming took 5 bases from V and 8 from J, leaving 15 bases between them. From germline, CDR1 is GTSNPN and CDR2 SVGIG (reference sequence). Here the CDR3 DNA reads TGTGCCTGGGGCAGGAGGTCCGGAACCCAGTACTTC. This sequence encodes CAWGRRSGTQYF.

V gene TRBV11-3 combines with J gene TRBJ2-3; 8 bases align to TRBD1. V shed 0 bases and J 6 bases; nucleotides not matched to a gene: 5. CDR1 SGHNT and CDR2 YENEEA come from the germline V gene. The CDR3 contains 15 residues. The CDR3 region is CASSLDQGAGDTQYF. The CDR3 bases are TGTGCCAGCAGCTTAGATCAGGGGGCCGGGGATACGCAGTATTTT.

The chain is built from TRBV25-1 and TRBJ2-2; 7 positions agree with TRBD1. Trimming took 6 bases from V and 4 from J; bases not matched to a gene: 17. The CDR3 length is 18 residues. Germline V gene sequence: CDR1 MGHDK, CDR2 SYGVNS. The CDR3 nucleotides read TGTGCCAGCAGCAGACAGGGCCAACCTACTGCGAGCACCGGGGAGCTGTTTTTT. Translated, it gives CASSRQGQPTASTGELFF.